The 29 T cell receptor beta chains below all came from one sample that was sequenced in a study of blood T cell repertoires in COVID-19. Profiling relied on immunoSEQ multiplex PCR, and the TCRdb table lists in-frame clones only, not all of them. The sample carries some 150,000 clones, approximately 80% recorded once. Sequencing was carried out using peripheral blood. The receptors were sampled from a woman aged 60-70 years with active or convalescent COVID-19.

The V gene is TRBV15, the J gene TRBJ2-3, with 8 positions matching TRBD2. From germline, CDR1 is LNHNV and CDR2 YYDKDF (reference sequence). The junction had 5 bases not matched to a gene; V was cut back by 1 base and J by 2 bases. This CDR3 contains 16 residues. CDR3 amino acids: CATSRAAGANTDTQYF. CDR3 DNA sequence: TGTGCCACCAGCAGAGCAGCGGGGGCGAACACAGATACGCAGTATTTT.

The rearrangement links TRBV13 to TRBJ1-2; unclear D gene. This CDR3 comprises 13 residues. Germline V gene sequence: CDR1 PRHDT, CDR2 FYEKMQ (reference sequence). Trimming took off 0 bases at V and 4 bases at J, with 6 bases between the two ends. The CDR3 coding sequence is TGTGCCAGCAGCTTAGGAGCTGGCTATGGCTACACCTTC. Translated, it gives CASSLGAGYGYTF.

The chain employs TRBV5-4 and TRBJ2-3, with a tentative D call TRBD2 (6 bases). This CDR3 has 15 residues. Looked up from germline, CDR1 is SGHNT and CDR2 is YYREEE (reference sequence). Trimming took off 5 bases at V and 1 base at J, with 14 bases between the two ends. The chain's CDR3 is CASSIDPGGTDTQYF. The CDR3 DNA reads as TGTGCCAGCAGTATTGACCCGGGGGGCACAGATACGCAGTATTTT.

There are a few counts of this clone. The genes are TRBV5-6 and TRBJ2-2; 13 bases align to TRBD2. From germline, CDR1 is SGHDT and CDR2 YYEEEE. The ends lost 0 bases at V and 1 base at J; junction bases unmatched: 6. This CDR3 comprises 19 residues. CDR3 nucleotides: TGTGCCAGCAGCTTGGGCGGGACTAGCGGGACAAAGAACACCGGGGAGCTGTTTTTT. Its protein product is CASSLGGTSGTKNTGELFF.

V and J are TRBV28 and TRBJ1-2, with a tentative D call TRBD1 (5 bases). The CDR3 runs to 14 residues. Germline CDR1 and CDR2: MDHEN and SYDVKM. The germline V and J ends were trimmed by 5 bases and 6 bases, with 16 bases remaining between them. The CDR3 here is CASSNWGVLDGYTF. In DNA, the CDR3 is TGTGCCAGCAGTAATTGGGGGGTGCTCGATGGCTACACCTTC.

This chain uses TRBV28 with TRBJ2-5; 13 bases map to TRBD2. CDR1 MDHEN and CDR2 SYDVKM come from the germline V gene. This CDR3 is built from 17 residues. Unmatched junction bases numbered 12, after V lost 6 bases and J lost 5 bases. CDR3 nucleotides: TGTGCCAGCAGCCAAGCGACTAGCGGGGGGAGGGGGGAGACCCAGTACTTC. It encodes CASSQATSGGRGETQYF.

This rearrangement joins TRBV6-2 or TRBV6-3 to TRBJ2-1, with TRBD1 matching 7 bases. Per the germline V gene, CDR1 is MNHEY and CDR2 is SVGEGT. The V segment lost 2 bases and the J segment 10 bases; nucleotides outside the gene matches: 8. The length of the CDR3 is 14 residues. CDR3 sequence: CASSYGIPGQEQFF. The CDR3 bases are TGTGCCAGCAGTTACGGGATTCCGGGACAGGAGCAGTTCTTC.

This clone turned up a few times. V is TRBV2 and J is TRBJ1-1, with 8 bases fitting TRBD1. The CDR3 consists of 14 residues. Germline V gene sequence: CDR1 SNHLY, CDR2 FYNNEI. The trim removed 7 bases at V and 0 bases at J, leaving 4 bases unmatched. The CDR3 here is CASIRGQVNTEAFF. The CDR3 DNA sequence: TGTGCCAGCATCAGGGGACAGGTGAACACTGAAGCTTTCTTT.

This clone was seen more than once but under ten times. This chain uses TRBV6-1 with TRBJ1-1; D is uncertain. The CDR3 has 14 residues. Trimming left V 2 bases short and J 6 bases short, with 13 bases between. Per germline, CDR1 MNHNS and CDR2 SASEGT. The DNA of the CDR3 is TGTGCCAGCAGTGAAATCCAGGTATTCTCTGAAGCTTTCTTT. Protein: CASSEIQVFSEAFF.

The rearrangement links TRBV7-2 to TRBJ2-4, with 11 bases lining up with TRBD2. The trim removed 2 bases at V and 0 bases at J, leaving 6 bases unmatched. Germline CDR1 is SGHTA and CDR2 is FQGNSA. The CDR3 loop spans 18 amino acids. CDR3 in DNA: TGTGCCAGCAGCTTAAGGGGGACTAGCGGAGTAGCCAAAAACATTCAGTACTTC. This translates into CASSLRGTSGVAKNIQYF.

The chain combines TRBV5-5 with TRBJ2-7; 7 nucleotides align to TRBD2. This CDR3 contains 15 residues. Trimming cost V 0 bases and J 1 base; bases outside gene matches: 4. CDR1 and CDR2 from the germline V gene are SGHKS and YYEKEE (reference sequence). The DNA of the CDR3 is TGTGCCAGCAGCTTGGAGGCTAGCGGATCCTACGAGCAGTACTTC. This encodes CASSLEASGSYEQYF.

The rearrangement joins TRBV5-1 to TRBJ2-7; D might be TRBD1 (6 bases). The CDR3 has 15 residues. In germline, CDR1 is SGHRS, CDR2 YFSETQ. V was clipped by 1 base and J by 2 bases, with 13 bases between them. In nucleotides, the CDR3 is TGCGCCAGCAGCTTGAGGGCAGGGGACCCCTACGAGCAGTACGTC. The encoded protein is CASSLRAGDPYEQYV.

The chain uses TRBV6-1 and TRBJ1-6; 8 positions match TRBD1. Germline-derived CDR1 and CDR2 are MNHNS and SASEGT. The CDR3 is 18 residues long. Losses at the gene ends were 4 bases for V and 9 bases for J; bases not matched to a gene: 17. The DNA of the CDR3 is TGTGCCAGCAGTGGAGAATTCGGCAGGGGGCGGATGGGTTCACCCCTCCACTTT. This sequence encodes CASSGEFGRGRMGSPLHF.

As concerns this clone: Additional DNA sequences in this sample encode the identical CDR3. The chain recombines TRBV18 with TRBJ1-5; 10 bases agree with TRBD1. Per the germline V gene, CDR1 is KGHSH and CDR2 is LQKENI. The J segment lost 7 bases and the V segment lost 1 base, leaving 1 base of the junction unmatched. This CDR3 contains 14 residues. The CDR3 nucleotides read TGTGCCAGCTCACCACAGACAGGGGGCCAGCCCCAGCATTTT. Protein sequence: CASSPQTGGQPQHF. Based on the CDR3 plus reference TRBV18 and TRBJ1-5, the full variable domain is NAGVMQNPRHLVRRRGQEARLRCSPMKGHSHVYWYRQLPEEGLKFMVYLQKENIIDESGMPKERFSAEFPKEGPSILRIQQVVRGDSAAYFCASSPQTGGQPQHFGDGTRLSIL.

This chain joins TRBV9 and TRBJ2-1; 13 nucleotides line up with TRBD2. With 1 base clipped from V and 6 bases from J, the junction kept 7 bases outside the gene matches. There are 17 residues in the CDR3. Looked up from germline, CDR1 is SGDLS and CDR2 is YYNGEE. The CDR3 here is CASSVRTSGSRLNEQFF. DNA for the CDR3: TGTGCCAGCAGCGTAAGGACTAGCGGGAGTCGTCTCAATGAGCAGTTCTTC.

The chain recombines TRBV28 with TRBJ2-6, with 12 positions matching TRBD1. The CDR3 is 15 amino acids. Germline V gene sequence: CDR1 MDHEN, CDR2 SYDVKM. The CDR3 coding sequence is TGTTCATCGGGACAGGGGGCCGGTGGGGCCAACGTCCTGACTTTC. Translating gives CSSGQGAGGANVLTF.

The V and J genes are TRBV9 and TRBJ2-7; 9 positions agree with TRBD2. This CDR3 is 15 amino acids long. Germline assignment: CDR1 SGDLS and CDR2 YYNGEE. After removal of 4 bases from V and 3 bases from J, the junction contained 8 bases not matched to a gene. This CDR3 reads CASSPTRTSVYEQYF. CDR3 in DNA: TGTGCCAGCAGCCCGACGAGGACTAGCGTCTACGAGCAGTACTTC.

A single count supports this clone. The CDR3 DNA reads TGTGCCAGCAGTGCCGGGACAGGGGGCATTACTCCCTCCACCTTC. It encodes CASSAGTGGITPSTF. This chain connects TRBV27 to TRBJ1-2; 12 bases line up with TRBD1. V lost 5 bases, J lost 13 bases, and 14 bases stayed unmatched. The V gene's germline CDR1 is MNHEY and CDR2 SMNVEV (reference sequence). The CDR3 sequence is 15 residues long.

The chain couples TRBV3-1 (or the pseudogene TRBV3-2) to TRBJ1-3, with 8 positions matching TRBD1. J lost 4 bases, V lost 3 bases, and 2 bases had no gene match. The CDR3 is 14 residues long. Germline values: CDR1 LGHDT, CDR2 YNNKEL (reference sequence). The CDR3 is CASSQRDRGNTIYF. CDR3 coding DNA: TGTGCCAGCAGCCAGAGGGACAGGGGAAACACCATATATTTT.

This clone has just a few counts. V usage is TRBV20-1 and J usage is TRBJ2-7; D gene unclear. The CDR3 is 11 amino acids. Germline values: CDR1 DFQATT, CDR2 SNEGSKA (reference sequence). V lost 5 bases and J 3 bases, leaving 8 bases between the germline ends. The CDR3 DNA reads TGCAGTGCTGAGCGTGGCTACGAGCAGTACTTC. This encodes CSAERGYEQYF.

This chain uses TRBV19 with TRBJ2-5; possible D gene TRBD2, 6 bases. The CDR3 spans 13 residues. CDR1 and CDR2 from the germline V gene are LNHDA and SQIVND (reference sequence). Trimming took off 9 bases at V and 5 bases at J, with 16 bases between the two ends. The CDR3 region is CASSRGAWETQYF. The CDR3, as DNA: TGTGCCAGCAGCCGCGGGGCGTGGGAGACCCAGTACTTC. The entire variable domain, with the rest obtained from reference TRBV19 and TRBJ2-5, is as follows: DGGITQSPKYLFRKEGQNVTLSCEQNLNHDAMYWYRQDPGQGLRLIYYSQIVNDFQKGDIAEGYSVSREKKESFPLTVTSAQKNPTAFYLCASSRGAWETQYFGPGTRLLVL.

This clone was recorded only once. The chain combines TRBV7-9 with TRBJ1-2; 11 positions match TRBD1. J lost 4 bases, V lost 3 bases, and 4 bases had no gene match. CDR1 and CDR2 (germline): SEHNR, FQNEAQ (reference sequence). This CDR3 contains 15 residues. The CDR3 here is CASSFGQGAVYGYTF. CDR3 nucleotide sequence: TGTGCCAGCAGCTTTGGACAGGGGGCCGTCTATGGCTACACCTTC.

The chain links TRBV7-9 to TRBJ1-1, with 7 positions matching TRBD1. After removal of 5 bases from V and 5 bases from J, the junction contained 8 bases not matched to a gene. The CDR3 consists of 14 residues. Germline V gene sequence: CDR1 SEHNR, CDR2 FQNEAQ (reference sequence). For the CDR3, the DNA is TGTGCCAGCAGCGCTTACAGGGGCGGGACTGAAGCTTTCTTT. It translates to CASSAYRGGTEAFF.

This clone has only a few counts. The J gene is TRBJ2-3, the V gene TRBV18; possibly TRBD1 for D (5 bases). The V gene's germline CDR1 is KGHSH and CDR2 LQKENI. The V end lost 2 bases, the J end lost 6 bases, and 18 bases lay between the germline ends. The CDR3 consists of 16 residues. The CDR3 is CASSPNQEGDWDTQYF. The CDR3 DNA sequence: TGTGCCAGCTCACCAAACCAGGAAGGGGATTGGGATACGCAGTATTTT.

V gene TRBV5-4 combines with J gene TRBJ1-1, with D unclear. The V end was cut by 7 bases, the J end by 2 bases, with 9 bases between. The CDR3 runs 12 residues. CDR1 SGHNT and CDR2 YYREEE come from the germline V gene (reference sequence). CDR3 region: CASEAPNTEAFF. The CDR3 nucleotides read TGTGCCAGCGAGGCTCCCAACACTGAAGCTTTCTTT.

The J gene is TRBJ2-4, the V gene TRBV7-3, with 8 bases that match TRBD2. V lost 1 base and J lost 0; bases outside the gene matches: 11. CDR3 length: 19 amino acids. Per the germline V gene, CDR1 is SGHTA and CDR2 is FQGTGA. Here the CDR3 DNA reads TGTGCCAGCAGCTTAAGCCCTAGCGGGCCCCTTTTAGCCAAAAACATTCAGTACTTC. Residues: CASSLSPSGPLLAKNIQYF.

V usage is TRBV7-9 and J usage is TRBJ2-7; 9 bases are shared with TRBD2. The V and J ends lost 5 bases and 7 bases, in that order; junction bases with no gene match: 6. This CDR3 has 13 amino acids. CDR1 and CDR2 (germline): SEHNR, FQNEAQ (reference sequence). CDR3 bases: TGTGCCAGCAGCCTCGGACTAGCGAGGGAGCAGTACGTC. Translation: CASSLGLAREQYV.

This clone showed up just once. The chain joins TRBV2 to TRBJ1-3; D remains unclear. The CDR3 loop spans 14 amino acids. Germline V gives CDR1 SNHLY, CDR2 FYNNEI. V was cut by 6 bases and J by 0 bases, with 9 bases left in between. The CDR3 bases are TGTGCCAGCAGAAGCACGAGCTCTGGAAACACCATATATTTT. Translating it yields CASRSTSSGNTIYF.

This chain uses TRBV6-4 with TRBJ2-3; tentative D call: TRBD2 (6 bases). Trimming left V 2 bases short and J 3 bases short, with 15 bases between. The germline CDR1 and CDR2 sequences are MRHNA and SNTAGT. The CDR3 extends over 16 amino acids. The DNA of the CDR3 is TGTGCCAGCAGTGACGAAGGGGCCGGGGGTACAGATACGCAGTATTTT. It is translated as CASSDEGAGGTDTQYF.